The clone carrying this T cell receptor beta chain came up a few times. Isolated RNA was reverse transcribed in full, so expressed TCRB transcripts were sequenced. Profiled with immunoSEQ multiplex PCR; TCRdb holds only in-frame clones, not every one. The table shows some 300,000 clones, with about 7.8% occurring only once. These data originate in a study of beta chain features in type 1 diabetes. The CDR3 spans 11 residues. Trimming took 6 bases from V and 8 from J; bases not matched to a gene: 3. Germline V lookup: CDR1 SNHLY, CDR2 FYNNEI. The sample taken for sequencing was central memory CD4+ T cells from blood. The sequence was collected from a woman aged 18-29 years in good health. The V call is TRBV2, the J call TRBJ1-2, with 7 positions matching TRBD1. Written as DNA, the CDR3 is TGTGCCAGCAGGAACAGGGGAGGCTACACCTTC. Protein: CASRNRGGYTF. Together with reference TRBV2 and TRBJ1-2, the CDR3 gives the full variable domain: EPEVTQTPSHQVTQMGQEVILRCVPISNHLYFYWYRQILGQKVEFLVSFYNNEISEKSEIFDDQFSVERPDGSNFTLKIRSTKLEDSAMYFCASRNRGGYTFGSGTRLTVV.